The 27 T cell receptor beta chains listed next were all sequenced from one sample in a study of blood T cell repertoires in COVID-19. Repertoires were generated with immunoSEQ multiplex PCR, while TCRdb's copy carries only in-frame clones and drops some. The table records over 110,000 clones, about 90% of them present only once. The specimen was PBMCs or T cells enriched from blood (not recorded which). The receptors originated from a man in his sixties who had recovered from COVID-19.

The V call is TRBV5-1, the J call TRBJ1-1, with D maybe TRBD1 (5 bases). Germline values: CDR1 SGHRS, CDR2 YFSETQ. Trimming removed 0 bases at V and 3 bases at J, with 15 bases between. This CDR3 comprises 16 residues. The CDR3 DNA follows: TGCGCCAGCAGCTTGGAAGGGGTCCTTCGAGACACTGAAGCTTTCTTT. Protein product: CASSLEGVLRDTEAFF.

In this sample, this clone turned up once. The genes are TRBV7-9 and TRBJ1-1, with 8 bases lining up with TRBD1. CDR3 length equals 15 residues. Germline V gene data show CDR1 as SEHNR and CDR2 as FQNEAQ (reference sequence). Losses at the gene ends were 3 bases for V and 5 bases for J; bases not matched to a gene: 8. The CDR3 spells CASSFPGQGVTEAFF. In nucleotides, the CDR3 is TGTGCCAGCAGCTTTCCCGGACAGGGTGTGACTGAAGCTTTCTTT.

The chain uses TRBV5-1 and TRBJ2-1, with 11 bases matching TRBD2. The length of the CDR3 is 15 residues. V gave up 0 bases and J gave up 7 bases; unmatched junction bases: 3. Looked up from germline, CDR1 is SGHRS and CDR2 is YFSETQ. The CDR3: CASSLGLAGFNEQFF. The CDR3 nucleotides read TGCGCCAGCAGCTTGGGACTAGCGGGGTTTAATGAGCAGTTCTTC.

V and J are TRBV7-6 and TRBJ2-3, with 9 bases matching TRBD2. Germline lookup yields CDR1 SGHVS and CDR2 FNYEAQ. The CDR3 runs 18 residues. J lost 0 bases, V lost 2 bases, and 9 bases had no gene match. The CDR3 loop reads CASSLRVALAGSTDTQYF. The CDR3 DNA reads as TGTGCCAGCAGCTTACGGGTGGCGCTAGCGGGGAGCACAGATACGCAGTATTTT.

This clone was observed a single time. This sequence joins TRBV18 and TRBJ2-1, with TRBD2 as a possible D gene (6 bases). V was shortened by 8 bases and J by 7 bases, with 21 bases between the two germline ends. Germline assignment: CDR1 KGHSH and CDR2 LQKENI. The CDR3 runs 15 residues. CDR3 DNA: TGTGCCAGCGCTGATTCCAAGGGACTCCAAAATGAGCAGTTCTTC. As protein: CASADSKGLQNEQFF.

The CDR3 nucleotides read TGTGCCAGCTCACCACGAGATGTCGGAGGTGCGGGGAACTATGGCTACACCTTC. Its protein is CASSPRDVGGAGNYGYTF. J is TRBJ1-2 and V is TRBV18; D remains unclear. Trimming cost V 1 base and J 2 bases, with 20 bases left between them. The germline V gene encodes CDR1 KGHSH and CDR2 LQKENI. The CDR3 extends over 18 amino acids.

The V call is TRBV4-1, the J call TRBJ1-5, with 12 bases fitting TRBD1. This CDR3 contains 16 residues. Trimming cost V 2 bases and J 4 bases; bases outside gene matches: 3. The germline CDR1 and CDR2 sequences are MGHRA and YSYEKL. The CDR3 DNA sequence: TGCGCCAGCAGCCAAAGGGGACAGGGGGCGAATCAGCCCCAGCATTTT. Translated: CASSQRGQGANQPQHF.

The chain carries TRBV19 and TRBJ1-5, with a weak D call TRBD1 (5 bases). V was cut by 4 bases and J by 2 bases, with 18 bases left in between. The CDR3 loop spans 17 amino acids. Germline values: CDR1 LNHDA, CDR2 SQIVND (reference sequence). The CDR3 region has the DNA TGTGCCAGTAGTAGGGGACTAGGCGATGGGGGCAATCAGCCCCAGCATTTT. As protein: CASSRGLGDGGNQPQHF.

The J gene is TRBJ2-7, the V gene TRBV6-1, with D possibly matching TRBD1 (6 bases). This CDR3 region has 15 residues. From germline, CDR1 is MNHNS and CDR2 SASEGT. Between the trimmed V and J ends, which lost 3 bases and 3 bases, there was a span of 15 bases. The CDR3 nucleotides read TGTGCCAGCAGTGAGGTCGCGGAGACAGGCTACGAGCAGTACTTC. It translates to CASSEVAETGYEQYF.

V is TRBV21-1 and J is TRBJ2-1; whether TRBD2, the table's D call, matches the DNA was not checked. TRBV21-1 is given as a pseudogene. The CDR3 has 14 amino acids. DNA for the CDR3: TGTGCCAGCAGCACGGGGACTAGCATCAATGAGCAGTTCTTC. This translates into CASSTGTSINEQFF.

V usage is TRBV2 and J usage is TRBJ1-4, with TRBD1 identical over 8 bases. The CDR3 covers 14 residues. Trimming at V came to 5 bases and at J to 8 bases, leaving 7 bases not matched to a gene. Germline assignment: CDR1 SNHLY and CDR2 FYNNEI. The CDR3 DNA is TGTGCCAGCAGTCGCGACAGGGGTATAGAAAAACTGTTTTTT. It codes for CASSRDRGIEKLFF.

This clone was detected only once. V and J are TRBV12-3 or TRBV12-4 and TRBJ2-1; TRBD2 aligns across 7 bases. The CDR3 length is 13 residues. V trimming: 5 bases; J trimming: 6 bases; junction bases outside the gene matches: 4. CDR3 sequence (DNA): TGTGCCAGCAGTAATACGGGAGGCAATGAGCAGTTCTTC. Protein sequence: CASSNTGGNEQFF.

V gene TRBV3-1 (or the pseudogene TRBV3-2) combines with J gene TRBJ1-6; D is undetermined. The CDR3 consists of 13 residues. Germline loops: CDR1 LGHDT, CDR2 YNNKEL (reference sequence). V lost 4 bases and J 8 bases, leaving 9 bases between the germline ends. The CDR3 DNA follows: TGTGCCAGCAGCCTCAGGCTGGATTCACCCCTCCACTTT. It codes for CASSLRLDSPLHF.

This chain joins TRBV11-2 and TRBJ1-2; the D gene is possibly TRBD1 (6 bases). Trimming removed 3 bases at V and 4 bases at J, with 9 bases between. CDR3 length: 13 amino acids. The germline V gene has CDR1 SGHAT and CDR2 FQNNGV. CDR3 amino acids: CASSLGHLYGYTF. The CDR3 DNA sequence: TGTGCCAGCAGCTTGGGACACCTCTATGGCTACACCTTC.

The J gene is TRBJ2-7, the V gene TRBV5-1, with TRBD1 identical over 9 bases. V was pared by 4 bases and J by 1 base, with 6 bases of the junction left unmatched. The germline CDR1 and CDR2 sequences are SGHRS and YFSETQ. This CDR3 has 15 amino acids. The CDR3 DNA is TGCGCCAGCAGCGAAACAGGGGGCGCGTCCTACGAGCAGTACTTC. The encoded protein is CASSETGGASYEQYF. The full variable domain, in which reference TRBV5-1 and TRBJ2-7 provide the parts outside the CDR3, is KAGVTQTPRYLIKTRGQQVTLSCSPISGHRSVSWYQQTPGQGLQFLFEYFSETQRNKGNFPGRFSGRQFSNSRSEMNVSTLELGDSALYLCASSETGGASYEQYFGPGTRLTVT.

The chain uses TRBV6-5 and TRBJ2-7; 7 nucleotides align to TRBD1. V lost 4 bases and J lost 2; bases outside the gene matches: 2. From germline, CDR1 is MNHEY and CDR2 SVGAGI. The CDR3 has 13 amino acids. The CDR3 spells CASSLGQTYEQYF. The CDR3 bases are TGTGCCAGCAGTTTGGGACAGACCTACGAGCAGTACTTC.

The J gene is TRBJ2-7, the V gene TRBV14; D remains ambiguous. CDR1 SGHDN and CDR2 FVKESK come from the germline V gene. This CDR3 region has 13 residues. V was shortened by 2 bases and J by 3 bases, with 8 bases between the two germline ends. The CDR3 sequence is CASSQPTGYEQYF. The CDR3 DNA reads TGTGCCAGCAGCCAACCTACGGGCTACGAGCAGTACTTC.

The chain joins TRBV9 to TRBJ1-5, with no clear D. The V end was cut by 2 bases, the J end by 4 bases, with 10 bases between. The CDR3 contains 14 residues. Germline lookup yields CDR1 SGDLS and CDR2 YYNGEE. The CDR3 DNA sequence: TGTGCCAGCAGCGTGGACGGGAAGAATCAGCCCCAGCATTTT. It yields the protein CASSVDGKNQPQHF. Filled out from reference TRBV9 and TRBJ1-5, the complete variable domain reads DSGVTQTPKHLITATGQRVTLRCSPRSGDLSVYWYQQSLDQGLQFLIQYYNGEERAKGNILERFSAQQFPDLHSELNLSSLELGDSALYFCASSVDGKNQPQHFGDGTRLSIL.

The CDR3 DNA is TGTGCCAGCGCTAGATTACAGGGGGAGCAGTACTTC. Translated: CASARLQGEQYF. This chain uses TRBV6-5 with TRBJ2-7; 7 bases line up with TRBD1. The ends lost 8 bases at V and 7 bases at J; junction bases unmatched: 8. Germline V gene lookup returns CDR1 MNHEY and CDR2 SVGAGI. The CDR3 runs 12 residues.

The rearrangement joins TRBV6-7 to TRBJ1-1; 8 bases match TRBD1. TRBV6-7 is flagged as an ORF with uncertain function. The junction had 4 bases not matched to a gene; V was cut back by 6 bases and J by 10 bases. This CDR3 comprises 11 residues. The CDR3 nucleotides are TGTGCCAGCAGGGATACAGGGGGAGCTTTCTTT. Its translation is CASRDTGGAFF.

This rearrangement joins TRBV29-1 to TRBJ2-7; TRBD2 matches at 10 bases. The CDR3 totals 13 residues. The germline V gene encodes CDR1 SQVTM and CDR2 ANQGSEA. Losses at the gene ends were 4 bases for V and 7 bases for J; bases not matched to a gene: 7. As DNA, the CDR3 is TGCAGCGTTGGAGCGGGGGGGCTATGGGAGCAGTACTTC. Encoded protein: CSVGAGGLWEQYF.

This chain joins TRBV4-2 and TRBJ2-5, with TRBD2 as a possible D gene (6 bases). Germline V CDR1 and CDR2: LGHNA, YNFKEQ. This CDR3 spans 16 amino acids. V lost 0 bases and J 5 bases, leaving 16 bases between the germline ends. Here the CDR3 DNA reads TGTGCCAGCAGCCAAGAAGCAGGGACCGGAGGGGAGACCCAGTACTTC. This sequence encodes CASSQEAGTGGETQYF.

The chain has TRBV6-1 and TRBJ2-5, with TRBD2 matching 12 bases. V lost 0 bases and J lost 4; bases outside the gene matches: 3. CDR3 length equals 16 residues. Germline V gene sequence: CDR1 MNHNS, CDR2 SASEGT. CDR3 protein: CASSEAMTSGRETQYF. In DNA, the CDR3 is TGTGCCAGCAGTGAAGCGATGACTAGCGGGAGAGAGACCCAGTACTTC.

V gene TRBV28 combines with J gene TRBJ1-4; D perhaps matches TRBD1 (6 bases). In germline, CDR1 is MDHEN, CDR2 SYDVKM. V lost 4 bases to trimming and J lost 7 bases, with 16 bases between them. This CDR3 is built from 15 residues. CDR3 bases: TGTGCCAGCAGTTCCACAGGGCCCCGTTTTGAAAAACTGTTTTTT. This sequence encodes CASSSTGPRFEKLFF.

The chain employs TRBV4-1 and TRBJ1-2; D gene unclear. Per germline, CDR1 MGHRA and CDR2 YSYEKL. The CDR3 is 15 residues long. Between the trimmed V and J ends, which lost 0 bases and 4 bases, there was a span of 12 bases. The chain's CDR3 is CASSQDRREGYGYTF. Here the CDR3 DNA reads TGCGCCAGCAGCCAAGATCGGAGGGAGGGCTATGGCTACACCTTC.

V usage is TRBV15 and J usage is TRBJ2-7; 9 positions match TRBD1. With 0 bases clipped from V and 1 base from J, the junction kept 4 bases outside the gene matches. CDR1 is LNHNV, CDR2 YYDKDF, per germline (reference sequence). This CDR3 is 16 amino acids long. The CDR3 DNA sequence: TGTGCCACCAGCAGAGAGGCCGGGACAGGGTCCTACGAGCAGTACTTC. Protein product: CATSREAGTGSYEQYF. Based on the CDR3 plus reference TRBV15 and TRBJ2-7, the full variable domain is DAMVIQNPRYQVTQFGKPVTLSCSQTLNHNVMYWYQQKSSQAPKLLFHYYDKDFNNEADTPDNFQSRRPNTSFCFLDIRSPGLGDTAMYLCATSREAGTGSYEQYFGPGTRLTVT.

V is TRBV6-4 and J is TRBJ1-1; perhaps TRBD1 as D (5 bases). The CDR3 sequence is 15 residues long. V was shortened by 3 bases and J by 3 bases, with 14 bases between the two germline ends. Germline V gene data show CDR1 as MRHNA and CDR2 as SNTAGT. CDR3 protein: CASSEFLGGDTEAFF. The CDR3 DNA reads as TGTGCCAGCAGTGAGTTTTTGGGGGGGGACACTGAAGCTTTCTTT.